Below, 30 T cell receptor beta chains from the same sample are listed, as sequenced in a study of cytomegalovirus exposure and HLA in healthy donors (dated by TCRdb to 2016 to 2017). Libraries came from the immunoSEQ multiplex PCR assay. The multiplex PCR relied on a mix of 60 forward primers for TCR Vbeta segments and 13 reverse primers for TCR Jbeta segments. This immuneACCESS table, as held by TCRdb, lists in-frame sequences with V and J called but not all clones. Of the missing ones, under half trace to an unresolved V gene in checked studies; the others have no known cause. The sample table records roughly 160,000 clones; approximately 75% of these occur just once. The leading ten clones occupy approximately 3.7% of the sample. What was sequenced was PBMCs. The receptors were gathered from a man younger than 45 in good health and CMV-seropositive.

V gene TRBV27 combines with J gene TRBJ2-6; 8 bases agree with TRBD1. Unmatched junction bases numbered 7, after V lost 3 bases and J lost 0 bases. CDR1 and CDR2 (germline): MNHEY, SMNVEV (reference sequence). The CDR3 spans 18 residues. The DNA of the CDR3 is TGTGCCAGCAGTTTGCTCGGGACAGGTCCCTCTGGGGCCAACGTCCTGACTTTC. The encoded protein is CASSLLGTGPSGANVLTF.

The gene calls are TRBV7-8 and TRBJ1-1; 9 nucleotides agree with TRBD1. This CDR3 is 14 amino acids long. The germline V gene encodes CDR1 SGHVS and CDR2 FQNEAQ. Germline trimming cut 4 bases from V and 4 bases from J; bases unmatched to any gene: 4. The CDR3: CASSWGQGPTEAFF. The CDR3 DNA is TGTGCCAGCAGCTGGGGACAGGGCCCCACTGAAGCTTTCTTT.

The chain combines TRBV6-5 with TRBJ1-6, with TRBD1 as a possible D gene (6 bases). V lost 4 bases, J lost 5 bases, and 9 bases lay in between. This CDR3 comprises 14 residues. CDR1 and CDR2 (germline): MNHEY, SVGAGI. The CDR3 nucleotides read TGTGCCAGCAGTTGGGGGCGCGATAATTCACCCCTCCACTTT. It codes for CASSWGRDNSPLHF.

This clone was counted only a few times. The chain uses TRBV27 and TRBJ2-7; D uncertain. The CDR3 consists of 14 residues. V lost 0 bases and J lost 4, with 10 bases in between. Germline lookup yields CDR1 MNHEY and CDR2 SMNVEV (reference sequence). CDR3 protein: CASSLSRQNYEQYF. CDR3 nucleotides: TGTGCCAGCAGTTTATCGCGGCAGAATTACGAGCAGTACTTC.

This rearrangement joins TRBV13 to TRBJ1-1; tentatively, D is TRBD1 (5 bases). The CDR3 covers 15 residues. V shed 4 bases and J shed 3 bases, with 15 bases lying between them. Germline values: CDR1 PRHDT, CDR2 FYEKMQ (reference sequence). The CDR3 DNA follows: TGTGCCAGCAGCTCCCGGGGGAAAGGGGACACTGAAGCTTTCTTT. Its translation: CASSSRGKGDTEAFF.

The chain employs TRBV7-6 and TRBJ2-1; TRBD2 aligns across 15 bases. Germline CDR1 and CDR2: SGHVS and FNYEAQ. The ends lost 4 bases at V and 8 bases at J; junction bases unmatched: 6. This CDR3 region has 16 residues. The CDR3 protein is CASSYGLAGGRYEQFF. The CDR3 coding sequence is TGTGCCAGCAGCTACGGACTAGCGGGGGGGCGGTATGAGCAGTTCTTC.

This clone was found once. V usage is TRBV13 and J usage is TRBJ2-7, with TRBD1 identical over 7 bases. This CDR3 has 14 residues. Germline CDR1 and CDR2: PRHDT and FYEKMQ (reference sequence). The trim removed 5 bases at V and 2 bases at J, leaving 6 bases unmatched. The CDR3 here is CASSPWTGPYEQYF. In nucleotides, the CDR3 is TGTGCCAGCAGCCCATGGACAGGACCCTACGAGCAGTACTTC.

The chain has TRBV5-1 and TRBJ2-7, with TRBD2 matching 10 bases. CDR3 length equals 15 residues. The ends lost 8 bases at V and 4 bases at J; junction bases unmatched: 12. Germline-derived CDR1 and CDR2 are SGHRS and YFSETQ. This CDR3 reads CASQQSGGGFYEQYF. As DNA, the CDR3 is TGCGCCAGTCAACAAAGCGGGGGGGGTTTTTACGAGCAGTACTTC.

The chain couples TRBV30 to TRBJ2-3; the match to TRBD2 covers 9 bases. J lost 0 bases, V lost 3 bases, and 7 bases had no gene match. Looked up from germline, CDR1 is GTSNPN and CDR2 is SVGIG (reference sequence). The CDR3 spans 16 residues. The CDR3 bases are TGTGCCTGGAGCCTCGCGGGGGGGTCGAGCACAGATACGCAGTATTTT. This translates into CAWSLAGGSSTDTQYF.

The rearrangement joins TRBV2 to TRBJ2-5, with a tentative D call TRBD1 (5 bases). Per the germline V gene, CDR1 is SNHLY and CDR2 is FYNNEI. This CDR3 has 12 residues. V was cut by 7 bases and J by 5 bases, with 11 bases left in between. The CDR3 DNA reads TGTGCCAGCATAGGACACGAGGAGACCCAGTACTTC. Protein sequence: CASIGHEETQYF.

V gene TRBV7-2 combines with J gene TRBJ1-2, with D perhaps TRBD1 (5 bases). Germline V gene sequence: CDR1 SGHTA, CDR2 FQGNSA. CDR3 length equals 16 residues. Trimming removed 1 base at V and 3 bases at J, with 15 bases between. The CDR3 loop is CASSLGVGLRHYGYTF. DNA of the CDR3: TGTGCCAGCAGCTTAGGAGTGGGGCTACGTCACTATGGCTACACCTTC. The full variable domain, rest sourced from reference TRBV7-2 and TRBJ1-2, is GAGVSQSPSNKVTEKGKDVELRCDPISGHTALYWYRQSLGQGLEFLIYFQGNSAPDKSGLPSDRFSAERTGGSVSTLTIQRTQQEDSAVYLCASSLGVGLRHYGYTFGSGTRLTVV.

This clone was detected only a few times. The rearrangement joins TRBV7-9 to TRBJ1-4; D uncertain. Deletions cut 7 bases from V and 8 bases from J, with 11 bases between. The CDR3 has 12 amino acids. From germline, CDR1 is SEHNR and CDR2 FQNEAQ (reference sequence). CDR3 in DNA: TGTGCCAGCACCATTGTCGGGGAAAAACTGTTTTTT. It translates to CASTIVGEKLFF.

J is TRBJ2-3 and V is TRBV11-2; 11 bases match TRBD2. The CDR3 loop spans 17 amino acids. The V gene's germline CDR1 is SGHAT and CDR2 FQNNGV. With V trimmed by 3 bases and J by 5 bases, 10 bases remained unmatched. The CDR3 DNA reads TGTGCCAGCAGCTTTTTAGGTAGCGGGGGGGCGAAAGATACGCAGTATTTT. Amino acids: CASSFLGSGGAKDTQYF.

This chain uses TRBV9 with TRBJ2-3; no clear D. This CDR3 is built from 15 residues. Between the trimmed V and J ends, which lost 0 bases and 4 bases, there was a span of 12 bases. Germline V gene data show CDR1 as SGDLS and CDR2 as YYNGEE. The CDR3 region has the DNA TGTGCCAGCAGCGTAGAGCGCAAGCTGGCAGATACGCAGTATTTT. Its protein is CASSVERKLADTQYF. The whole variable domain, filled in from reference TRBV9 and TRBJ2-3, reads DSGVTQTPKHLITATGQRVTLRCSPRSGDLSVYWYQQSLDQGLQFLIQYYNGEERAKGNILERFSAQQFPDLHSELNLSSLELGDSALYFCASSVERKLADTQYFGPGTRLTVL.

The genes are TRBV5-1 and TRBJ1-1, with 10 bases that match TRBD1. Germline assignment: CDR1 SGHRS and CDR2 YFSETQ. CDR3 length: 13 amino acids. Trimming at V came to 6 bases and at J to 4 bases, leaving 3 bases not matched to a gene. The CDR3 is CASTGDRGTEAFF. As DNA, the CDR3 is TGCGCCAGCACCGGGGACAGGGGCACTGAAGCTTTCTTT. Variable domain in full (rest from reference TRBV5-1 and TRBJ1-1): KAGVTQTPRYLIKTRGQQVTLSCSPISGHRSVSWYQQTPGQGLQFLFEYFSETQRNKGNFPGRFSGRQFSNSRSEMNVSTLELGDSALYLCASTGDRGTEAFFGQGTRLTVV.

CDR3 DNA sequence: TGTGCCAGCAGTGATCGACAGGGTATGCAGCCCCAGCATTTT. Its protein product is CASSDRQGMQPQHF. The gene calls are TRBV25-1 and TRBJ1-5; 7 bases are shared with TRBD1. Trimming took 3 bases from V and 7 from J; bases not matched to a gene: 6. Germline V gives CDR1 MGHDK, CDR2 SYGVNS. The CDR3 loop spans 14 amino acids.

The J gene is TRBJ2-2, the V gene TRBV27, with 15 positions matching TRBD2. The ends lost 6 bases at V and 2 bases at J; junction bases unmatched: 1. The CDR3 runs 16 residues. The germline V gene encodes CDR1 MNHEY and CDR2 SMNVEV (reference sequence). The CDR3 is CASRGLAGGNTGELFF. DNA of the CDR3: TGTGCCAGCAGGGGACTAGCGGGGGGTAACACCGGGGAGCTGTTTTTT.

Concerning this clone: Other DNA sequences in the sample encode the same CDR3. The chain has TRBV10-3 and TRBJ2-4; TRBD1 aligns across 7 bases. The CDR3 spans 14 residues. Looked up from germline, CDR1 is ENHRY and CDR2 is SYGVKD. V trimming: 0 bases; J trimming: 6 bases; junction bases outside the gene matches: 2. The chain's CDR3 is CAISESRDRNIQYF. CDR3 DNA sequence: TGTGCCATCAGTGAGTCTAGGGACAGAAACATTCAGTACTTC.

This clone has only a few counts. This sequence joins TRBV28 and TRBJ2-7; 7 bases fit TRBD2. The V gene's germline CDR1 is MDHEN and CDR2 SYDVKM. The J segment lost 7 bases and the V segment lost 7 bases, leaving 10 bases of the junction unmatched. The CDR3 runs to 13 residues. The CDR3 here is CASTLWEGKEQYF. CDR3 DNA sequence: TGTGCCAGCACCCTGTGGGAGGGCAAGGAGCAGTACTTC.

The rearrangement uses TRBV19 and TRBJ2-1, with D possibly being TRBD2 (5 bases). V was trimmed by 3 bases and J by 0 bases, leaving 6 bases between them. Per the germline V gene, CDR1 is LNHDA and CDR2 is SQIVND (reference sequence). The CDR3 length is 14 residues. CDR3 sequence: CASSIRDSYNEQFF. CDR3 DNA: TGTGCCAGTAGTATCCGGGACTCCTACAATGAGCAGTTCTTC.

The V and J genes are TRBV18 and TRBJ1-6; tentatively, D is TRBD1 (5 bases). The V end lost 0 bases, the J end lost 9 bases, and 12 bases lay between the germline ends. The CDR3 loop spans 15 amino acids. Looked up from germline, CDR1 is KGHSH and CDR2 is LQKENI. The CDR3 DNA is TGTGCCAGCTCACCACCGGAACAGGTAAGTTCACCCCTCCACTTT. Protein: CASSPPEQVSSPLHF.

The J gene is TRBJ1-2, the V gene TRBV7-9; 9 bases map to TRBD1. The V and J ends lost 5 bases and 7 bases, in that order; junction bases with no gene match: 5. The CDR3 consists of 13 residues. From germline, CDR1 is SEHNR and CDR2 FQNEAQ (reference sequence). In DNA, the CDR3 is TGTGCCAGCAGCCCGGACAGGGGTGCTGGCTACACCTTC. This translates into CASSPDRGAGYTF.

This rearrangement joins TRBV5-1 to TRBJ1-6; D gene ambiguous. Trimming removed 0 bases from V and 8 bases from J, with 6 bases in between. Germline CDR1 and CDR2: SGHRS and YFSETQ. The CDR3 has 13 amino acids. CDR3 region: CASSLGGDSPLHF. CDR3 nucleotides: TGCGCCAGCAGCTTGGGCGGTGATTCACCCCTCCACTTT. The full variable domain, with the rest looked up from reference TRBV5-1 and TRBJ1-6, is KAGVTQTPRYLIKTRGQQVTLSCSPISGHRSVSWYQQTPGQGLQFLFEYFSETQRNKGNFPGRFSGRQFSNSRSEMNVSTLELGDSALYLCASSLGGDSPLHFGNGTRLTVT.

The V call is TRBV30, the J call TRBJ2-5; unclear D gene. The CDR3 length is 12 residues. The ends were cut back, 4 bases at V and 5 bases at J, with 11 bases in the middle. Germline V CDR1 and CDR2: GTSNPN, SVGIG (reference sequence). The chain's CDR3 is CAWTRSRETQYF. As DNA, the CDR3 is TGTGCCTGGACGCGCTCCCGGGAGACCCAGTACTTC.

The chain combines TRBV7-2 with TRBJ2-3, with 8 bases fitting TRBD2. V was clipped by 5 bases and J by 2 bases; unmatched bases: 9. Germline V gene sequence: CDR1 SGHTA, CDR2 FQGNSA. CDR3 length equals 16 residues. CDR3 amino acids: CASSLYRGGLTDTQYF. As DNA, the CDR3 is TGTGCCAGCAGCCTTTACCGGGGGGGCCTCACAGATACGCAGTATTTT.

This rearrangement joins TRBV29-1 to TRBJ2-5; D gene ambiguous. V lost 3 bases, J lost 0 bases, and 5 bases lay in between. Per germline, CDR1 SQVTM and CDR2 ANQGSEA. The CDR3 consists of 12 residues. The CDR3 DNA follows: TGCAGCGTTGACAGGAACCAAGAGACCCAGTACTTC. Protein product: CSVDRNQETQYF.

This clone was recorded only once. Here the CDR3 reads CASSRPTTGYTEAFF. In DNA, the CDR3 is TGTGCCAGTAGTAGACCCACAACAGGGTACACTGAAGCTTTCTTT. The chain couples TRBV19 to TRBJ1-1; TRBD1 might be the D (6 bases). Trimming shortened V by 4 bases and J by 3 bases, and 15 bases separated the two germline ends. This CDR3 is 15 amino acids long. Germline V CDR1 and CDR2: LNHDA, SQIVND (reference sequence).

This chain links TRBV6-1 with TRBJ2-5; possible D gene TRBD1, 5 bases. This CDR3 region has 15 residues. V lost 2 bases to trimming and J lost 1 base, with 11 bases between them. Germline CDR1 reads MNHNS; CDR2 reads SASEGT. The CDR3 loop is CASSETAGSQETQYF. For the CDR3, the DNA is TGTGCCAGCAGTGAAACTGCAGGGTCCCAAGAGACCCAGTACTTC.

This clone ranks as medium-sized. The chain links TRBV6-6 to TRBJ1-1, with 10 nucleotides matching TRBD1. Trimming removed 5 bases from V and 2 bases from J; junction bases left unmatched: 5. Germline assignment: CDR1 MNHNY and CDR2 SVGAGI (reference sequence). CDR3 length equals 15 residues. The CDR3 DNA reads TGTGCCAGCAGTCCCTGGGACAGGGGAAACACTGAAGCTTTCTTT. It yields the protein CASSPWDRGNTEAFF.

The rearrangement uses TRBV9 and TRBJ2-1; maybe TRBD1 (5 bases). In germline, CDR1 is SGDLS, CDR2 YYNGEE. Trimming pared 1 base from V and 0 bases from J, leaving 11 bases between. CDR3 length: 16 amino acids. The CDR3 protein is CASSVLGVSSYNEQFF. The CDR3 DNA follows: TGTGCCAGCAGCGTATTAGGGGTGAGCTCCTACAATGAGCAGTTCTTC.